This record looks at one T cell receptor (beta chain) sequence and its context. Its target is not known. The sample belongs to a study of beta chain features in type 1 diabetes. Only one heparinised blood draw was taken per donor, and its volume averaged roughly 120 mL. General study points: The question left open here concerned HLA type influencing TCRB rearrangement.

What was sequenced were expressed TCRB transcripts, since all of the isolated RNA had been reverse transcribed. Profiled with immunoSEQ multiplex PCR; TCRdb holds only in-frame clones, not every one. Of 200,000 to 300,000 clones listed, roughly 14% are singletons. The CDR3 is 15 residues long. CDR1 SGHVS and CDR2 FNYEAQ come from the germline V gene. The J segment lost 10 bases and the V segment lost 4 bases, leaving 9 bases of the junction unmatched. The TCR comes from a woman aged 40 to 55 in good health. The chain recombines TRBV7-6 with TRBJ2-1; 11 positions agree with TRBD2. Sequencing was carried out using naive CD4+ T cells from blood. CDR3 protein: CASSSLAGGPNEQFF. In DNA, the CDR3 is TGTGCCAGCAGCTCCTTAGCGGGGGGGCCGAACGAGCAGTTCTTC.